This T cell receptor (beta chain) came from a study of vaccination and CD4 T cells after COVID-19. As for the study in general: Nasal swab PCR had detected SARS-CoV-2 in convalescent patients, 9 or 10 mild and one severe. Whole-study results and caveats: There was no significant change from roughly 22 to 38 median reactive clonotypes.

As to treatment: roughly 10-day PBMC culture with coronavirus spike peptide pools or control peptides (ViraFEST assay). TCRs were sequenced by ViraFEST after antigen-specific T cells had been expanded with peptide pools. Sequenced with the Oncomine TCR Beta short-read assay was DNA taken from cultured CD4+ T cells. TCRdb called the PCR reads again in MiXCR, with one record for every CDR3 protein. The sample has some 15,000 distinct CDR3 sequences, about 50% seen once. Note on this clonotype: As yet, its antigen is unknown.

The germline V and J ends were trimmed by 5 bases and 3 bases, with 17 bases remaining between them. This CDR3 has 16 amino acids. CDR1 is LGHNA and CDR2 is YNFKEQ in the germline V gene. This clonotype was obtained from a human donor who had recovered from COVID-19. The sequenced material came from CD4+ T cells from blood, cultured in vitro. V gene TRBV4-2 combines with J gene TRBJ2-4; D possibly corresponds to TRBD2 (5 bases). The CDR3 region is CASSNNRGVGKNIQYF. CDR3 DNA sequence: TGTGCCAGCAGCAACAACCGGGGAGTCGGCAAAAACATTCAGTACTTC.